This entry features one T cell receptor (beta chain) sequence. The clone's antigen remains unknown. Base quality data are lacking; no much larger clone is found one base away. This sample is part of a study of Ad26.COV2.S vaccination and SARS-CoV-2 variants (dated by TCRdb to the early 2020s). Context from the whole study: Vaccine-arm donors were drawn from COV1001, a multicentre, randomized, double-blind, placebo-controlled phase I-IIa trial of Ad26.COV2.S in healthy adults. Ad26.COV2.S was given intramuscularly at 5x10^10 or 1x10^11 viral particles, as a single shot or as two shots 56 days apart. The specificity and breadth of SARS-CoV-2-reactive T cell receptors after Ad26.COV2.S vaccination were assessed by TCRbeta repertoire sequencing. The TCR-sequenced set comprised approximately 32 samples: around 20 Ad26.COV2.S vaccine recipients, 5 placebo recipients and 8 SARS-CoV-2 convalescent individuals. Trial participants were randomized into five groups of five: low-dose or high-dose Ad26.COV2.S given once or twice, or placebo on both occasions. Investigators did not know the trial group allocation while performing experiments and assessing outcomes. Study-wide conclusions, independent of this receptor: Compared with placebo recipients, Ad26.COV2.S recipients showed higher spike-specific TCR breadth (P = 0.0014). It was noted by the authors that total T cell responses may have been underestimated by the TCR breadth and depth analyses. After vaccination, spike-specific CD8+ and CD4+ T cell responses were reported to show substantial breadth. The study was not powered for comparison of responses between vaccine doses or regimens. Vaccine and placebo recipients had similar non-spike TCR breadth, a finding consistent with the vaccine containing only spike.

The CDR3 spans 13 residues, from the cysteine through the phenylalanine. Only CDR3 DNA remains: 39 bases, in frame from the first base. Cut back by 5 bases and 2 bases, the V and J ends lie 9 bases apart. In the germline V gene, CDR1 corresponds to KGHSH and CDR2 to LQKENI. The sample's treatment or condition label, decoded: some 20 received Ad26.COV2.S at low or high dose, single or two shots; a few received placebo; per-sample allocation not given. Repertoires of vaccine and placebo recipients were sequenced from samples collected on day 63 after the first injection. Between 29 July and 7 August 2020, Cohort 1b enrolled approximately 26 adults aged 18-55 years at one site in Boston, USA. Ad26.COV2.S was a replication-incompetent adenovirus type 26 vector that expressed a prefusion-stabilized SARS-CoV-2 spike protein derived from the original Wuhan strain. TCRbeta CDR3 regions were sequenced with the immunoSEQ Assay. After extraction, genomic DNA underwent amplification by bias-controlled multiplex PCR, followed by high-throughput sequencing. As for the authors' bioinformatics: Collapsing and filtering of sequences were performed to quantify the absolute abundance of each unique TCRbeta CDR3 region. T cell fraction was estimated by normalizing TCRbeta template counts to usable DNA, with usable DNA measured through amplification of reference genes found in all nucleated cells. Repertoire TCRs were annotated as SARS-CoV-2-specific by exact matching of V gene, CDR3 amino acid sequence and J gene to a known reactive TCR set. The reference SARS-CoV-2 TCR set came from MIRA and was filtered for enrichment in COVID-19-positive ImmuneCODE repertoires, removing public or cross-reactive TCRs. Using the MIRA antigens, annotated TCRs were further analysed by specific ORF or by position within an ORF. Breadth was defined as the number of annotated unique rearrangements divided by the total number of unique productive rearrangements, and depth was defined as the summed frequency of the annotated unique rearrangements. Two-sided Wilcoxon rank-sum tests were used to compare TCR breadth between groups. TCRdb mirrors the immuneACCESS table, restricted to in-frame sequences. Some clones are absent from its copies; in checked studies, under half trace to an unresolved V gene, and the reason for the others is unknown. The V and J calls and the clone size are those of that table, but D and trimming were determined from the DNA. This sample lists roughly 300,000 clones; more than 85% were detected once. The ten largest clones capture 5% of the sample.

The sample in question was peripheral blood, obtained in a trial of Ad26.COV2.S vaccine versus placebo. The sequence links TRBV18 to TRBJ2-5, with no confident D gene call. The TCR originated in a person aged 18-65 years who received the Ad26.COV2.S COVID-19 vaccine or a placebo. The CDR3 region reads CASSSQIQETQYF. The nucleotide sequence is TGTGCCAGCTCATCACAGATACAAGAGACCCAGTACTTC.